This T cell receptor beta chain is from a study of blood T cell repertoires in COVID-19. Study-level information: Samples taken during acute and convalescent COVID-19 were collected in the United States, Italy and Spain. PBMCs, B-cell-depleted T cells, or T cells were the source of the cDNA or gDNA that made up the material.

Using immunoSEQ multiplex PCR, the repertoire was profiled, and TCRdb retains in-frame clones only, with some absent. Of about 160,000 clones listed, 82% are singletons. This CDR3 has 16 amino acids. J was trimmed by 10 bases and V by 1 base; bases with no gene match: 9. Germline V lookup: CDR1 SGHRS, CDR2 YFSETQ. V gene TRBV5-1 combines with J gene TRBJ1-6, with TRBD1 matching 9 bases. The clonotype comes from an elderly woman with acute or convalescent COVID-19. The sample comprised peripheral blood. CDR3 region: CASSLRRQGVGSPLHF. The DNA for the CDR3 is TGCGCCAGCAGCTTGCGGAGACAGGGGGTGGGATCACCCCTCCACTTT.